These 21 T cell receptor beta chains originate from one sample sequenced in a study of radiation and T cells in renal cell carcinoma. Repertoires were generated with immunoSEQ multiplex PCR, while TCRdb's copy carries only in-frame clones and drops some. The sample shows about 150,000 clones, 70% to 90% of them seen only once. As for time point: baseline pretreatment blood. The treatment here: 15 Gy SBRT to primary tumor, nephrectomy 4 weeks later. The source material was blood, sampled from a patient whose treatment included radiotherapy and nephrectomy. The receptors shown here come from a woman between 50 and 59 years old with renal cell carcinoma.

V is TRBV4-2 and J is TRBJ1-3; D may be TRBD1 (6 bases). CDR1 is LGHNA and CDR2 is YNFKEQ in the germline V gene. V lost 0 bases, J lost 6 bases, and 18 bases lay in between. The CDR3 runs 17 residues. The CDR3 reads CASSQDRTVSGLNTIYF. Written as DNA, the CDR3 is TGTGCCAGCAGCCAAGACCGGACAGTCTCCGGCCTAAACACCATATATTTT.

The genes are TRBV5-4 and TRBJ2-1; 9 bases fit TRBD2. The J segment lost 0 bases and the V segment lost 4 bases, leaving 8 bases of the junction unmatched. This CDR3 is 17 amino acids long. Germline V gene data show CDR1 as SGHNT and CDR2 as YYREEE (reference sequence). As DNA, the CDR3 is TGTGCCAGCAGCGACGGAGGAGCGGGGGGCTCCTACAATGAGCAGTTCTTC. Translated, it gives CASSDGGAGGSYNEQFF.

The V gene is TRBV19, the J gene TRBJ1-6; D is possibly TRBD1 (5 bases). The CDR3 has 15 amino acids. Germline loops: CDR1 LNHDA, CDR2 SQIVND (reference sequence). The V gene lost 2 bases and the J gene lost 8 bases, with 13 bases spanning the gap. In DNA, the CDR3 is TGTGCCAGTAGTATATTGGGACCTAATTATTCACCCCTCCACTTT. Amino acid sequence: CASSILGPNYSPLHF. Together with reference TRBV19 and TRBJ1-6, the CDR3 gives the full variable domain: DGGITQSPKYLFRKEGQNVTLSCEQNLNHDAMYWYRQDPGQGLRLIYYSQIVNDFQKGDIAEGYSVSREKKESFPLTVTSAQKNPTAFYLCASSILGPNYSPLHFGNGTRLTVT.

This chain connects TRBV5-8 to TRBJ2-1; D gene unclear. The germline V gene has CDR1 SGHTS and CDR2 YDEGEE. This CDR3 is built from 14 residues. V was trimmed by 1 base and J by 6 bases, leaving 11 bases between them. DNA of the CDR3: TGTGCCAGCAGCTTGTTTGGGGAATCCAATGAGCAGTTCTTC. Amino acids: CASSLFGESNEQFF.

V is TRBV5-4 and J is TRBJ1-5; 7 bases map to TRBD1. V gave up 4 bases and J gave up 2 bases; unmatched junction bases: 3. The CDR3 runs 14 residues. Germline V gene sequence: CDR1 SGHNT, CDR2 YYREEE (reference sequence). DNA for the CDR3: TGTGCCAGCAGCCCCGGACAGGGCAATCAGCCCCAGCATTTT. This encodes CASSPGQGNQPQHF.

The chain couples TRBV19 to TRBJ2-3; TRBD1 aligns across 9 bases. Trimming cost V 6 bases and J 1 base; bases outside gene matches: 2. CDR1 is LNHDA and CDR2 is SQIVND in the germline V gene (reference sequence). The CDR3 is 14 amino acids. CDR3 in amino acids: CASRRDRGTDTQYF. The CDR3 bases are TGTGCCAGTAGGAGGGACAGGGGCACAGATACGCAGTATTTT.

J is TRBJ2-3 and V is TRBV4-3; 13 bases map to TRBD2. V shed 1 base and J 1 base; nucleotides not matched to a gene: 5. In germline, CDR1 is LGHNA, CDR2 YSLEER. The CDR3 covers 18 residues. DNA for the CDR3: TGCGCCAGCAGCCAAGCACTAGCGGGGGGGGGCGGCACAGATACGCAGTATTTT. Its translation: CASSQALAGGGGTDTQYF.

The chain carries TRBV6-5 and TRBJ2-5; possibly TRBD1 or TRBD2 for D (6 bases each). The CDR3 loop spans 16 amino acids. Germline-derived CDR1 and CDR2 are MNHEY and SVGAGI. Trimming removed 2 bases at V and 8 bases at J, with 21 bases between. Here the CDR3 reads CASSYPVGGSESTQYF. The CDR3 DNA reads as TGTGCCAGCAGTTACCCGGTCGGGGGCTCGGAGTCTACCCAGTACTTC.

The CDR3 region has the DNA TGTGCCAGTAGTATCACCGGGGAGACCCAGTACTTC. Protein product: CASSITGETQYF. V is TRBV19 and J is TRBJ2-5; unclear D gene. CDR3 length equals 12 residues. V lost 3 bases, J lost 5 bases, and 7 bases lay in between. Germline V CDR1 and CDR2: LNHDA, SQIVND (reference sequence).

The chain carries TRBV5-1 and TRBJ2-7, with 7 bases that match TRBD1. Germline trimming cut 3 bases from V and 1 base from J; bases unmatched to any gene: 4. This CDR3 contains 14 residues. CDR1 SGHRS and CDR2 YFSETQ come from the germline V gene. CDR3: CASSSPGQSYEQYF. The CDR3 DNA sequence: TGCGCCAGCAGCTCCCCGGGACAGTCCTACGAGCAGTACTTC.

The rearrangement links TRBV19 to TRBJ2-7; possibly TRBD2 for D (7 bases). Deletions cut 3 bases from V and 4 bases from J, with 16 bases between. CDR1 LNHDA and CDR2 SQIVND come from the germline V gene (reference sequence). There are 15 residues in the CDR3. CDR3 residues: CASSMGGRPSYEQYF. DNA of the CDR3: TGTGCCAGTAGTATGGGGGGGCGGCCCTCTTACGAGCAGTACTTC.

The rearrangement links TRBV6-1 to TRBJ2-7; no firm D call. V was trimmed by 6 bases and J by 6 bases, leaving 15 bases between them. CDR1 and CDR2 from the germline V gene are MNHNS and SASEGT. The CDR3 has 13 amino acids. The CDR3 coding sequence is TGTGCCAGCAGACCCCTCTGGGGAACCGAGCAGTACTTC. Translation gives CASRPLWGTEQYF.

The chain has TRBV19 and TRBJ1-1; maybe TRBD1 (5 bases). This CDR3 has 14 amino acids. CDR1 is LNHDA and CDR2 is SQIVND in the germline V gene (reference sequence). Trimming stripped 0 bases from V and 3 bases from J, with 8 bases between. The CDR3 here is CASSIEGPHTEAFF. In DNA form, the CDR3 reads TGTGCCAGTAGTATAGAGGGGCCTCACACTGAAGCTTTCTTT.

CDR3 sequence: CATIGGQTAYEQYF. The CDR3 region has the DNA TGTGCCACCATAGGGGGCCAGACCGCCTACGAGCAGTACTTC. This chain links TRBV7-2 with TRBJ2-7, with TRBD1 matching over 7 bases. J lost 2 bases, V lost 10 bases, and 11 bases had no gene match. The length of the CDR3 is 14 residues. Germline-derived CDR1 and CDR2 are SGHTA and FQGNSA.

This sequence joins TRBV9 and TRBJ2-1, with 15 bases identical to TRBD2. The CDR3 loop spans 16 amino acids. Germline assignment: CDR1 SGDLS and CDR2 YYNGEE. V shed 0 bases and J 8 bases; nucleotides not matched to a gene: 3. CDR3 amino acids: CASSVGTSGGAYEQFF. In DNA, the CDR3 is TGTGCCAGCAGCGTAGGGACTAGCGGGGGGGCGTATGAGCAGTTCTTC.

The V and J genes are TRBV7-9 and TRBJ1-2; D perhaps matches TRBD1 (6 bases). The CDR3 has 15 amino acids. Germline-derived CDR1 and CDR2 are SEHNR and FQNEAQ (reference sequence). The V end lost 0 bases, the J end lost 7 bases, and 15 bases lay between the germline ends. CDR3 sequence: CASSLALGGNGGYTF. DNA of the CDR3: TGTGCCAGCAGCTTAGCCCTAGGGGGGAATGGTGGCTACACCTTC.

This clone turned up a few times. V usage is TRBV6-1 and J usage is TRBJ1-1; possibly TRBD1 for D (6 bases). CDR1 is MNHNS and CDR2 is SASEGT in the germline V gene. V was trimmed by 7 bases and J by 0 bases, leaving 9 bases between them. CDR3 length: 13 amino acids. DNA for the CDR3: TGTGCCAGCAAACAGGGACTGAACACTGAAGCTTTCTTT. It codes for CASKQGLNTEAFF.

The chain uses TRBV15 and TRBJ1-5, with unresolved D. CDR3 length: 18 amino acids. Trimming cost V 3 bases and J 5 bases, with 23 bases left between them. Per the germline V gene, CDR1 is LNHNV and CDR2 is YYDKDF (reference sequence). The CDR3 coding sequence is TGTGCCACCAGCAGGGGCATCCGGGATGAGGGTGAGGATCAGCCCCAGCATTTT. Its protein product is CATSRGIRDEGEDQPQHF.

The CDR3 loop is CASSIFSLEQYF. The CDR3 nucleotides are TGTGCCAGCAGCATATTTTCACTAGAGCAGTACTTC. The rearrangement links TRBV6-1 to TRBJ2-7; no clear D gene. V shed 6 bases and J shed 7 bases, with 13 bases lying between them. Germline-derived CDR1 and CDR2 are MNHNS and SASEGT. The CDR3 covers 12 residues.

This clone has a single count. CDR3 residues: CASRHGDTQYF. CDR3 in DNA: TGTGCCAGCAGGCATGGGGATACGCAGTATTTT. This chain links TRBV2 with TRBJ2-3; the D is unclear. The germline gives CDR1 SNHLY, CDR2 FYNNEI. This CDR3 is 11 amino acids long. Trimming pared 6 bases from V and 6 bases from J, leaving 7 bases between.

This chain joins TRBV13 and TRBJ1-1; possible D gene TRBD1, 5 bases. The germline V and J ends were trimmed by 10 bases and 1 base, with 13 bases remaining between them. The CDR3 length is 13 residues. Germline assignment: CDR1 PRHDT and CDR2 FYEKMQ (reference sequence). This CDR3 is CANSRGRNTEAFF. CDR3 nucleotides: TGTGCCAACTCAAGGGGCAGGAACACTGAAGCTTTCTTT. The variable domain in full, completed from reference TRBV13 and TRBJ1-1, reads AAGVIQSPRHLIKEKRETATLKCYPIPRHDTVYWYQQGPGQDPQFLISFYEKMQSDKGSIPDRFSAQQFSDYHSELNMSSLELGDSALYFCANSRGRNTEAFFGQGTRLTVV.